Following are 16 T cell receptor beta chains from one sample sequenced in a study of OX40 agonist ivuxolimab in advanced cancers. The repertoire was sequenced with immunoSEQ multiplex PCR; TCRdb's copy has only in-frame clones and lacks some. Altogether roughly 70,000 clones are present, 80% to 90% being singletons, with the ten largest covering approximately 2.1%. Specimen: CD4+ or CD8+ T cells sorted from blood, collected in a trial of the OX40 agonist ivuxolimab. Receptors were obtained from an adult with an advanced solid tumor such as melanoma, head and neck, liver or kidney cancer.

The chain recombines TRBV7-2 with TRBJ2-3, with a weak D call TRBD1 (7 bases). The CDR3 consists of 16 residues. CDR1 and CDR2 from the germline V gene are SGHTA and FQGNSA. The V gene lost 5 bases and the J gene lost 1 base, with 16 bases spanning the gap. This CDR3 is CASSPRDTGGTDTQYF. The CDR3 nucleotides read TGTGCCAGCAGCCCGCGGGACACAGGGGGCACAGATACGCAGTATTTT.

This rearrangement joins TRBV6-5 to TRBJ2-5, with D perhaps TRBD2 (5 bases). The V gene's germline CDR1 is MNHEY and CDR2 SVGAGI. This CDR3 contains 13 residues. Trimming removed 7 bases at V and 4 bases at J, with 13 bases between. This CDR3 is CASTVGVGETQYF. CDR3 nucleotides: TGTGCCAGCACGGTGGGAGTCGGAGAGACCCAGTACTTC.

With regard to this clone: Other DNA sequences in the same sample also yield this CDR3. J is TRBJ2-1 and V is TRBV7-3; a weak D match, TRBD2 (6 bases). The CDR3 is made up of 14 amino acids. Per germline, CDR1 SGHTA and CDR2 FQGTGA. V was shortened by 4 bases and J by 3 bases, with 10 bases between the two germline ends. In DNA form, the CDR3 reads TGTGCCAGCAGCTCGGGGGTAAACTACAATGAGCAGTTCTTC. It encodes CASSSGVNYNEQFF.

Comment on this clone: Other DNA sequences in the same sample also yield this CDR3. The gene calls are TRBV2 and TRBJ2-7, with no clear D. This CDR3 is 14 amino acids long. V lost 3 bases and J lost 1, with 10 bases in between. CDR1 SNHLY and CDR2 FYNNEI come from the germline V gene. Here the CDR3 DNA reads TGTGCCAGCAGTGAGGGATCGCTTTCCTACGAGCAGTACTTC. Protein: CASSEGSLSYEQYF.

CDR3 amino acids: CASSPEQTQYF. CDR3 bases: TGTGCCAGCTCACCCGAGCAAACCCAGTACTTC. The genes are TRBV18 and TRBJ2-5; D gene ambiguous. V was shortened by 3 bases and J by 8 bases, with 7 bases between the two germline ends. Germline-derived CDR1 and CDR2 are KGHSH and LQKENI. The CDR3 totals 11 residues.

V usage is TRBV19 and J usage is TRBJ2-7; tentatively, D is TRBD2 (6 bases). The CDR3 loop spans 14 amino acids. Germline-derived CDR1 and CDR2 are LNHDA and SQIVND (reference sequence). The V and J ends lost 4 bases and 6 bases respectively, with 16 bases between them. This CDR3 reads CASSKQVPGGEQYF. The CDR3 DNA follows: TGTGCCAGTAGTAAACAGGTCCCCGGGGGCGAGCAGTACTTC.

With respect to this clone: This specimen includes other DNA sequences encoding the same CDR3. J is TRBJ2-3 and V is TRBV7-9, with 10 bases that match TRBD2. Losses at the gene ends were 5 bases for V and 6 bases for J; bases not matched to a gene: 5. In germline, CDR1 is SEHNR, CDR2 FQNEAQ (reference sequence). The CDR3 is 14 amino acids. This CDR3 is CASSLGLASDTQYF. The CDR3 bases are TGTGCCAGCAGCCTGGGACTAGCGAGCGATACGCAGTATTTT.

The rearrangement joins TRBV10-3 to TRBJ1-1, with D possibly TRBD1 on 5 matching bases. This CDR3 spans 13 amino acids. Trimming removed 11 bases at V and 0 bases at J, with 13 bases between. From germline, CDR1 is ENHRY and CDR2 SYGVKD. The CDR3 region is CASKGAMNTEAFF. CDR3 nucleotide sequence: TGTGCCTCCAAAGGGGCCATGAACACTGAAGCTTTCTTT.

The chain carries TRBV5-1 and TRBJ1-2; D might be TRBD1 (5 bases). V was shortened by 6 bases and J by 0 bases, with 12 bases between the two germline ends. The germline gives CDR1 SGHRS, CDR2 YFSETQ. The CDR3 contains 14 residues. The DNA for the CDR3 is TGCGCCAGCAAAAGACAGACGACTAACTATGGCTACACCTTC. As protein: CASKRQTTNYGYTF.

The chain joins TRBV18 to TRBJ2-5; D tentatively reads TRBD1 or TRBD2 (5 bases each). Germline-derived CDR1 and CDR2 are KGHSH and LQKENI. The CDR3 runs 14 residues. The V end was cut by 4 bases, the J end by 3 bases, with 12 bases between. This CDR3 is CASSRSGAKETQYF. CDR3 DNA sequence: TGTGCCAGCTCACGCTCCGGGGCTAAAGAGACCCAGTACTTC.

The chain has TRBV30 and TRBJ2-7, with TRBD1 identical over 9 bases. The CDR3 is 16 residues long. Germline values: CDR1 GTSNPN, CDR2 SVGIG (reference sequence). V dropped 3 bases and J dropped 7; count of bases not matched to a gene: 16. The CDR3 is CAWSRDRVQPGDEQYF. As DNA, the CDR3 is TGTGCCTGGAGCAGGGACAGGGTCCAGCCCGGGGATGAGCAGTACTTC.

The chain joins TRBV11-2 to TRBJ2-1, with D maybe TRBD1 (6 bases). Trimming pared 2 bases from V and 7 bases from J, leaving 9 bases between. CDR3 length equals 13 residues. Per germline, CDR1 SGHAT and CDR2 FQNNGV. This CDR3 reads CASSLNRANEQFF. The CDR3 DNA reads as TGTGCCAGCAGCTTAAACAGGGCAAATGAGCAGTTCTTC.

The V gene is TRBV19, the J gene TRBJ2-5; D may be TRBD1 (6 bases). The J call is uncertain, as TRBJ2-7 better fits the DNA end. Germline V gene data show CDR1 as LNHDA and CDR2 as SQIVND (reference sequence). This CDR3 region has 15 residues. Written as DNA, the CDR3 is TGTGCCAGTAGATTATCCGGGACACTTTCCTACGAGCAGTACTTC. Translation: CASRLSGTLSYEQYF.

The chain combines TRBV27 with TRBJ2-6, with D possibly called TRBD1 or TRBD2 (5 bases each). The CDR3 is 21 amino acids. V lost 3 bases to trimming and J lost 0 bases, with 24 bases between them. Germline V gene lookup returns CDR1 MNHEY and CDR2 SMNVEV (reference sequence). In DNA form, the CDR3 reads TGTGCCAGCAGTTTCAGGGTCGCGGGCAGTTTCCCTCGCTCTGGGGCCAACGTCCTGACTTTC. Translation gives CASSFRVAGSFPRSGANVLTF.

This clone came up once. The rearrangement joins TRBV2 to TRBJ1-1; a weak D match, TRBD1 (6 bases). Trimming removed 3 bases at V and 0 bases at J, with 14 bases between. Germline-derived CDR1 and CDR2 are SNHLY and FYNNEI. This CDR3 spans 16 amino acids. CDR3 residues: CASSEGGRGLNTEAFF. The CDR3 DNA reads as TGTGCCAGCAGTGAGGGGGGCAGGGGCCTGAACACTGAAGCTTTCTTT.

In nucleotides, the CDR3 is TGTGCCAGCAGCTTCGGACCCACGGGCACTGAAGCTTTCTTT. Protein: CASSFGPTGTEAFF. This chain links TRBV7-3 with TRBJ1-1; D is unclear. Germline V gene data show CDR1 as SGHTA and CDR2 as FQGTGA. The CDR3 consists of 14 residues. Trimming pared 3 bases from V and 4 bases from J, leaving 12 bases between.